This T cell receptor beta chain was documented in a study of identical twins. This clonotype occurred a few times. Trimming pared 1 base from V and 9 bases from J, leaving 9 bases between. The germline CDR1 and CDR2 sequences are LGHDT and YNNKEL (reference sequence). The CDR3 extends over 13 amino acids. TCRdb fed the 5' RACE reads into MiXCR, producing one record per CDR3 protein. This repertoire shows approximately 550,000 distinct CDR3 sequences, about a fifth found once; its top ten account for approximately 0.48%. The same data also went into a second study, on yellow fever vaccine responses in identical twins.

The V gene is TRBV3-1, the J gene TRBJ2-2; D ambiguous. Sequenced sample: CD4+ T cells sorted from blood. This clonotype originated in a woman in her late teens or twenties in good health. The chain's CDR3 is CASSQAAVRELFF. As DNA, the CDR3 is TGTGCCAGCAGCCAAGCGGCAGTTCGGGAGCTGTTTTTT. Combining the CDR3 with reference TRBV3-1 and TRBJ2-2 gives the whole variable domain DTAVSQTPKYLVTQMGNDKSIKCEQNLGHDTMYWYKQDSKKFLKIMFSYNNKELIINETVPNRFSPKSPDKAHLNLHINSLELGDSAVYFCASSQAAVRELFFGEGSRLTVL.